This TCR beta chain is drawn from a study of cytomegalovirus exposure and HLA in healthy donors. This CDR3 is built from 16 residues. The germline V and J ends were trimmed by 0 bases and 4 bases, with 12 bases remaining between them. The germline CDR1 and CDR2 sequences are MGHRA and YSYEKL. Primers: 60 Vbeta forward and 13 Jbeta reverse. Measured with immunoSEQ multiplex PCR; TCRdb has only the in-frame clones, and not every one. The table shows about 160,000 clones, with about four fifths occurring only once. This TCR derives from a man in his fifties in good health and CMV-seropositive. The sample comprised PBMCs. V and J are TRBV4-1 and TRBJ1-4; a possible D gene is TRBD1 (6 bases). The CDR3 loop is CASSQEGTMDNEKLFF. CDR3 in DNA: TGCGCCAGCAGCCAAGAGGGGACAATGGATAATGAAAAACTGTTTTTT.